One TCR beta chain is described in this entry. These data originate in a study of blood T cell repertoires in COVID-19. Study background: Italy, Spain and the United States were the sources of the convalescent and acute COVID-19 samples. Sample material is recorded as cDNA or gDNA derived from T cells, B-cell-depleted T cells, or PBMCs.

As processed by the authors: Nucleated cell counts were estimated from reference gene primer amplification. Libraries were prepared by immunoSEQ multiplex PCR; TCRdb keeps only in-frame clonotypes and omits some of them. V, J and clone size derive from that table, while D and trimming were established from the DNA sequence. Among just over 150,000 clones listed, 84% were seen once. Germline lookup yields CDR1 SNHLY and CDR2 FYNNEI. The CDR3 runs 14 residues. J gave up 3 bases and V 6 bases, and 8 bases lay outside the gene matches. Material for sequencing was peripheral blood. The chain recombines TRBV2 with TRBJ2-7, with 7 bases matching TRBD1. This receptor was identified in a woman aged 45-65 years with acute or convalescent COVID-19. CDR3 amino acids: CASRAGGSLYEQYF. CDR3 in DNA: TGTGCCAGCAGGGCAGGGGGATCCCTCTACGAGCAGTACTTC. The variable domain in full, with the rest retrieved from reference TRBV2 and TRBJ2-7, is EPEVTQTPSHQVTQMGQEVILRCVPISNHLYFYWYRQILGQKVEFLVSFYNNEISEKSEIFDDQFSVERPDGSNFTLKIRSTKLEDSAMYFCASRAGGSLYEQYFGPGTRLTVT.